What follows describes a single T cell receptor (beta chain). Its antigen is as yet unknown. The entry originates in a study of cytotoxic CD8 clonotypes in ibrutinib-treated CLL. Study-wide results and caveats: Clonality climbed at ibrutinib response, then dropped toward baseline at progression.

The V end lost 1 base, the J end lost 5 bases, and 15 bases lay between the germline ends. In germline, CDR1 is GTSNPN, CDR2 SVGIG (reference sequence). The CDR3 runs to 14 residues. Library input was approximately 1.8 micrograms of DNA from cryopreserved PBMCs. A 1 in 200,000 to 1 in 1 million T cell depth was the sequencing target. TCRdb's table, derived via immunoSEQ multiplex PCR, lists solely in-frame clones and lacks some. This table holds some 200,000 clones, over 65% found once. Material: PBMCs, obtained after 12 months of ibrutinib treatment. The V gene is TRBV30, the J gene TRBJ2-7; either TRBD1 or TRBD2 may supply D (5 bases each). The source is a human donor with chronic lymphocytic leukemia. This CDR3 reads CAWSEGDVRDEQYF. The CDR3 region has the DNA TGTGCCTGGAGTGAAGGGGACGTTAGGGACGAGCAGTACTTC. Full variable domain (missing parts from reference TRBV30 and TRBJ2-7): SQTIHQWPATLVQPVGSPLSLECTVEGTSNPNLYWYRQAAGRGLQLLFYSVGIGQISSEVPQNLSASRPQDRQFILSSKKLLLSDSGFYLCAWSEGDVRDEQYFGPGTRLTVT.